This TCR beta chain comes out of a study of CD8+ T cells in alopecia areata. The study's findings and limits: Patients shared TCRs less clearly than mice did, possibly for HLA-related reasons. It was lesional scalp, especially alopecia totalis/universalis, that showed higher clonality than normal scalp.

This clone has only a few counts. Its antigen is unidentified. cDNA reverse transcribed from extracted RNA served as the sequencing template. TCRdb keeps only in-frame clones here, not all; method: immunoSEQ multiplex PCR. The sample carries about 100,000 clones, 45% to 60% recorded once. Germline V gene data show CDR1 as SEHNR and CDR2 as FQNEAQ (reference sequence). The CDR3 length is 17 residues. The V gene lost 5 bases and the J gene lost 4 bases, with 18 bases spanning the gap. Starting from PBMCs, sorting isolated CD4+ and CD8+ T cells. This clonotype originated in a human donor with alopecia areata. The sequencing sample was made of NKG2D-low CD8+ T cells sorted from blood. The chain links TRBV7-9 to TRBJ2-6; D is perhaps TRBD1 (6 bases). CDR3: CASSPPLGTSGANVLTF. The CDR3 region has the DNA TGTGCCAGCAGCCCACCATTAGGGACATCAGGGGCCAACGTCCTGACTTTC.